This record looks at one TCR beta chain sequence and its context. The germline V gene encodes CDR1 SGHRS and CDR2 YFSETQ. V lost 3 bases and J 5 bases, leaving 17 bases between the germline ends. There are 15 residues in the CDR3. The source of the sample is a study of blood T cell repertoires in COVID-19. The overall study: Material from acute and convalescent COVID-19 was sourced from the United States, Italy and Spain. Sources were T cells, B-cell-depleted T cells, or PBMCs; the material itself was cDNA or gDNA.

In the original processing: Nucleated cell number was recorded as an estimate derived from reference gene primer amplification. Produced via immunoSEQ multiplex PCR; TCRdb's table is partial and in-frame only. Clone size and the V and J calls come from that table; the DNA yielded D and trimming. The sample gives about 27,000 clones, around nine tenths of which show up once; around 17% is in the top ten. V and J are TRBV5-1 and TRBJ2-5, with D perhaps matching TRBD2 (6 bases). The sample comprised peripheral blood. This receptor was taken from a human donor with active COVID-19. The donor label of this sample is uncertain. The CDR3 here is CASSSVSGGVETQYF. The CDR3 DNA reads TGCGCCAGCAGCTCGGTTAGCGGAGGGGTGGAGACCCAGTACTTC.